This record concerns one TCR beta chain sequence. Its specificity is unknown. The entry originates in a study of identical twins. Deletions cut 1 base from V and 3 bases from J, with 16 bases between. Germline V gene lookup returns CDR1 LGHNA and CDR2 YSLEER. The CDR3 totals 16 residues. Template switching introduced a universal primer site, and the cDNA bore unique molecular identifiers. TCRdb passed the 5' RACE reads through MiXCR, listing each CDR3 protein once. The sample records 690,000 or so distinct CDR3 sequences, 8.6% being singletons. Findings and limits, study-wide: Excess twin sharing in beta out-of-frame sequences was weaker.

Another study also made use of these data, one on yellow fever vaccine responses in identical twins.

Sequencing input: PBMCs. This chain links TRBV4-3 with TRBJ2-7; D is ambiguous. The receptor comes from a woman aged 18-35 years in good health. This chain's CDR3 is CASSQAYGLFNYEQYF. CDR3 coding DNA: TGCGCCAGCAGCCAAGCGTATGGCCTATTCAACTACGAGCAGTACTTC.